What follows is one TCR beta chain and its context. In its sample, this clonotype was seen many times. This clone's antigen is unknown. Base qualities are not recorded, but no much larger clone differs from it by a single base. This specimen belongs to a study of T-cell memory formation after mild COVID-19 (dated by TCRdb to the early 2020s). Notes on the research overall: TCR sequence clusters from the two donors were largely donor specific. In a couple of donors, T-cell clones that expanded and contracted after mild COVID-19 were followed by sequencing TCRalpha and TCRbeta repertoires longitudinally. Two young, previously healthy adult volunteers, one female and one male, were included in the cohort.

Measured from the cysteine to the phenylalanine, the CDR3 is 12 residues long. The sequence is cut down to CDR3 DNA, 36 bases in frame from base 1. Trimming at the junction amounts to 2 bases on V and 4 bases on J, and the germline ends lie 6 bases apart. Sequences SEHNR (CDR1) and FQNEAQ (CDR2) are obtained from the germline V gene (reference sequence). Study-wide findings and limitations: Some responding clones were found in pre-infection memory, which suggests that pre-existing cross-reactive memory T cells took part in the SARS-CoV-2 response. SARS-CoV-2 specificity was not confirmed for the second-wave clones peaking on day 37. Contracting CD4+ clones appeared mostly in the CM and EM memory subsets, whereas CD8+ clones were enriched in EMRA. The study covered only a couple of mild cases, and larger cohorts including severe cases with pre-infection samples were considered necessary. Clones that contracted from day 15 to 85 showed balanced CD4/CD8 phenotypes, whereas a second wave of clones that expanded from day 15 to 37 leaned towards CD4+.

Ficoll-Paque density gradient centrifugation was the method used to isolate PBMCs. The reads were generated on an Illumina NovaSeq 6000. TCRalpha and TCRbeta cDNA libraries were constructed by 5'RACE with constant-segment primers, with sample barcodes and unique molecular identifiers being introduced. Trizol reagent was used to extract RNA from every sample. Libraries were amplified in two PCR steps, with a second sample barcode and Illumina TruSeq adapters added in the second step. Libraries were sequenced on an Illumina NovaSeq with 2 x 150 bp paired-end reads. As for the authors' bioinformatics: Demultiplexing of reads and collapsing into UMI-guided consensus sequences were performed with migec v1.2.7. With mixcr v2.1.11, UMI consensuses were aligned to TRA and TRB V and J templates and assembled into clonotypes. Clonotypes were classified as expanded or contracted when called significant by both edgeR and NoisET, with noise models trained on biological replicates. edgeR calls used a false discovery rate-adjusted p below 0.01 and a log2 fold-change threshold of 1. As an exploratory analysis of dynamics, max-normalized trajectories of the 1000 most abundant clonotypes were examined by PCA with hierarchical clustering. The CD4 or CD8 phenotype of responding clones was assigned using the separately sequenced CD4+ and CD8+ repertoires. In-frame beta chains were kept once TCRdb had trimmed the public reads at Q25 with fastp and called clones with MiXCR. Records with the same CDR3 protein are collapsed into one entry carrying the most frequent genes and DNA. For this entry, the V and J calls and clone size follow TCRdb and not the study's own pipeline. This sample comprises roughly 35,000 distinct CDR3 sequences, around 21% of them detected only once. The ten largest clones take up 1.5% to 1.9% of the sample.

The sequence links TRBV7-9 to TRBJ2-7, with TRBD2 as a weak D call on 6 bases. Sequencing input: PBMCs or a T cell subset sorted from them (not recorded which). The TCR comes from an adult who had mild COVID-19 (a few samples of this study predate the infection). The sample titles of this study are shuffled in the database, so cell type and time point are left out. The sequenced DNA: TGTGCCAGCAGCTTAAGCGGGTACGAGCAGTACTTC. This gives the protein CASSLSGYEQYF.